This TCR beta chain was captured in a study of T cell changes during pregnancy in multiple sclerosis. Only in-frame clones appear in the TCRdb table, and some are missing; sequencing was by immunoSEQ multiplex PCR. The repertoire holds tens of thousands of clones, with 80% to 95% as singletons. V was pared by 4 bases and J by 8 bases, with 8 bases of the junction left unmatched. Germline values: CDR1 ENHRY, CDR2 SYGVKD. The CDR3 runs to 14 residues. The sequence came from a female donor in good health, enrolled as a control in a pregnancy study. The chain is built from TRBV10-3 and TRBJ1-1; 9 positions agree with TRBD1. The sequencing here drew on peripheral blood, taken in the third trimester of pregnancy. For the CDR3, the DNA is TGTGCCATCAGTGTCACACAGGGGGCCGCAGAAGCTTTCTTT. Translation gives CAISVTQGAAEAFF.